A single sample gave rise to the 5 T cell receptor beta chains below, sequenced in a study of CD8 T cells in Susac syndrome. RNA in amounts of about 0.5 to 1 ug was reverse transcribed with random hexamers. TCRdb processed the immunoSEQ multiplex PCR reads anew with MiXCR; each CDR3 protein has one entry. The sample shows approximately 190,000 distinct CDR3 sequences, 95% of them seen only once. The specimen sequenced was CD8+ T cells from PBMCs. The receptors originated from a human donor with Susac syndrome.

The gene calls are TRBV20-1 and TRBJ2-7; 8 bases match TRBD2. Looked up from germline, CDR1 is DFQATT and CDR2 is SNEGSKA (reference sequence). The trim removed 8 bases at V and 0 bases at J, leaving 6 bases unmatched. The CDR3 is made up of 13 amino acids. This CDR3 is CSTSREGSYEQYF. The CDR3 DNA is TGCAGTACTTCTCGGGAGGGCTCCTACGAGCAGTACTTC.

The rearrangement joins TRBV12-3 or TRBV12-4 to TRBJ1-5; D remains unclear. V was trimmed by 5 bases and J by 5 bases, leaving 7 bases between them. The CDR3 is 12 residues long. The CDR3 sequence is CASSRTDQPQHF. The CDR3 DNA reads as TGTGCCAGCAGTCGGACGGATCAGCCCCAGCATTTT.

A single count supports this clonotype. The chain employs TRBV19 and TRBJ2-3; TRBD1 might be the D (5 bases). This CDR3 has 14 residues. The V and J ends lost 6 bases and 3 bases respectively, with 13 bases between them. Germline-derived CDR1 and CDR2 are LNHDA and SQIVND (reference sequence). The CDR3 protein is CASSRAEKTDTQYF. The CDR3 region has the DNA TGTGCCAGTAGCAGGGCGGAGAAAACAGATACGCAGTATTTT.

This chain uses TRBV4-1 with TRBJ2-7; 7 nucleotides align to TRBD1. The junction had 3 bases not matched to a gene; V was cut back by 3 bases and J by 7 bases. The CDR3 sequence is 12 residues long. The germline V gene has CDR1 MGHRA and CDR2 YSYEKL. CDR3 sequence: CASSHGTEEQYF. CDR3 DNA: TGCGCCAGCAGCCACGGGACAGAGGAGCAGTACTTC.

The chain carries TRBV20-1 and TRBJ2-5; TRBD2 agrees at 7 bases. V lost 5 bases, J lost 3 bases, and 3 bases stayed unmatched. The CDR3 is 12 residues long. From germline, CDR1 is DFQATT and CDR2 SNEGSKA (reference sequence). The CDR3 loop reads CSALRGEETQYF. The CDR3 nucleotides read TGCAGTGCTCTTCGGGGGGAAGAGACCCAGTACTTC.